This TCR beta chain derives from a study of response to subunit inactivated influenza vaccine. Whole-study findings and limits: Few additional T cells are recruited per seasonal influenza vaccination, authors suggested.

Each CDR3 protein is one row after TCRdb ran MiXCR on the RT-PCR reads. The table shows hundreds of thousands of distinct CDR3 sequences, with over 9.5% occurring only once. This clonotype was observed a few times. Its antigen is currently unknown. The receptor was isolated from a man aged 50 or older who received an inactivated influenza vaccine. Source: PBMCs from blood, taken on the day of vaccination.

CDR3 in DNA: TGTGCCAGCAGCATAGGGACAGGGGTCACAGATACGCAGTATTTT. It codes for CASSIGTGVTDTQYF. The chain employs TRBV7-8 and TRBJ2-3; 10 positions agree with TRBD1. Germline CDR1 reads SGHVS; CDR2 reads FQNEAQ. V shed 5 bases and J 2 bases; nucleotides not matched to a gene: 4. This CDR3 contains 15 residues.